This is a list of T cell receptor beta chains from one sample in a study of CD8+CD57+ T cells in acquired aplastic anemia. TCRdb re-called the reads through MiXCR, storing one row per CDR3 protein. This sample has about 68,000 distinct CDR3 sequences, with 45% to 60% found just once. The specimen sequenced was sorted CD4+, CD8+, or CD8+CD57+ T cells (not recorded which) from PBMCs. These receptors originate from a human donor in good health, serving as a control. Each CDR3 is given without its conserved first and last residue. The D gene is left open where the match is weak.

d_gene: TRBD2; v_gene: TRBV5-1; j_gene: TRBJ2-7; CDR3aa: ASSPLPSGKDEQY
d_gene: .; v_gene: TRBV11-2; j_gene: TRBJ1-6; CDR3aa: ASSLEIVNSPLH
d_gene: TRBD1; v_gene: TRBV4-2; j_gene: TRBJ2-3; CDR3aa: ASSRETGGGTDTQY
d_gene: .; v_gene: TRBV25-1; j_gene: TRBJ2-7; CDR3aa: ASSDSGSHSEQY
d_gene: TRBD1; v_gene: TRBV19; j_gene: TRBJ2-6; CDR3aa: ASLDRGYGANVLT
d_gene: .; v_gene: TRBV27; j_gene: TRBJ2-1; CDR3aa: ASTTYGGGSVNNEQF
d_gene: TRBD1; v_gene: TRBV4-1; j_gene: TRBJ2-2; CDR3aa: ASSQVITGGNTGELF
d_gene: TRBD1; v_gene: TRBV4-1; j_gene: TRBJ1-5; CDR3aa: ASSQEGQLNQPQH
d_gene: .; v_gene: TRBV10-3; j_gene: TRBJ1-3; CDR3aa: AISPATTGNTIY
d_gene: .; v_gene: TRBV7-8; j_gene: TRBJ1-3; CDR3aa: ASSLNRGGAPGNTIY